Below, one TCR beta chain is given with its context. The antigen is undetermined. The data were taken from a study of post-analysis software for immune sequencing data. Each TCR beta cDNA library carried unique molecular identifiers. TCRdb passed the PCR reads through MiXCR, listing each CDR3 protein once. There are 350,000 to 450,000 distinct CDR3 sequences in the sample; 39% occur only once, and under 9% lies in the top ten. CDR1 is SGHKS, CDR2 YYEKEE, per germline (reference sequence). The CDR3 has 12 residues. V was clipped by 1 base and J by 14 bases; unmatched bases: 5. Whole-study results and caveats: Controls had lower frequencies than patients of about 5 TRBV segments, which included TRBV5-6, TRBV5-1 and TRBV20-1.

The TCR was taken from a girl aged 2 to 10 with multiple sclerosis. The sequencing sample was made of blood. The chain has TRBV5-5 and TRBJ2-1; 8 bases are shared with TRBD1. CDR3 in amino acids: CASSLLADREFF. The DNA for the CDR3 is TGTGCCAGCAGCTTGTTAGCGGACAGGGAGTTCTTC. Drawing the rest from reference TRBV5-5 and TRBJ2-1, the complete variable domain is DAGVTQSPTHLIKTRGQQVTLRCSPISGHKSVSWYQQVLGQGPQFIFQYYEKEERGRGNFPDRFSARQFPNYSSELNVNALLLGDSALYLCASSLLADREFFGPGTRLTVL.